The source of this T cell receptor (beta chain) is a study of T cells in Graves' hyperthyroidism and ophthalmopathy. V lost 3 bases to trimming and J lost 11 bases, with 14 bases between them. Germline CDR1 and CDR2: SGHRS and YFSETQ. This CDR3 has 12 residues. There are a few counts of this clonotype. Researchers took RNA transcripts and amplified the TCR beta CDR3 regions from them. The TCR CDR3 was amplified in a first-round RT-PCR using the HTBI primer set. A single record per CDR3 protein comes from TCRdb applying MiXCR to the multiplex PCR reads. The data show about 700,000 distinct CDR3 sequences, about 14% seen once.

The clonotype was recovered from a woman under 30 with Graves' hyperthyroidism. The sequenced sample consisted of blood. The chain couples TRBV5-1 to TRBJ2-5, with D possibly called TRBD1 or TRBD2 (5 bases each). The CDR3 nucleotides are TGCGCCAGCAGCTGGACTGGGGCCCAACAGTACTTC. It yields the protein CASSWTGAQQYF.